The subject of this entry is one T cell receptor beta chain. The data were obtained in a study of blood T cell repertoires in COVID-19. Across the whole study: The United States, Italy and Spain were the sources of the acute and convalescent COVID-19 samples. The analysed material was cDNA or gDNA that came from T cells, B-cell-depleted T cells, or PBMCs.

The CDR3 totals 15 residues. Germline lookup yields CDR1 SGHDT and CDR2 YYEEEE. Trimming pared 3 bases from V and 4 bases from J, leaving 14 bases between. Original processing methods: The authors estimated nucleated cell counts from reference gene primer amplification. The protocol was immunoSEQ multiplex PCR, while the TCRdb copy is restricted to in-frame clones and leaves out a portion. V and J calls and clone size follow that table, whereas D and trimming were derived from the DNA. The sample lists roughly 290,000 clones, approximately 86% occurring once. The sample comprised peripheral blood. The TCR was taken from a woman in her 30s who had recovered from COVID-19. The chain is built from TRBV5-6 and TRBJ1-3; no reliable D call. The CDR3 protein is CASSSPVSEGNTIYF. DNA of the CDR3: TGTGCCAGCAGCTCTCCTGTAAGCGAAGGAAACACCATATATTTT.